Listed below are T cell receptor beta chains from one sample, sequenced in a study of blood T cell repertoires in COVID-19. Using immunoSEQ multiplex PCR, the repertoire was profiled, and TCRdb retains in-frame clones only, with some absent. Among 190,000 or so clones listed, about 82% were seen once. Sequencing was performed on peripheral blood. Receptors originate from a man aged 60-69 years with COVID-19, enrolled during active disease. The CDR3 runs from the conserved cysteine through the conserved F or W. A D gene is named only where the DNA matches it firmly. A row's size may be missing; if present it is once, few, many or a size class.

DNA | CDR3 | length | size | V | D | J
TGCGCCAGCAGCGGCCAGGGGGCCCAAGAGACCCAGTACTTC | CASSGQGAQETQYF | 14 | . | TRBV5-1 | TRBD1 | TRBJ2-5
TGTGCCAGCAGTCTACAGGTAGACACTGAAGCTTTCTTT | CASSLQVDTEAFF | 13 | . | TRBV7-9 | . | TRBJ1-1
TGTGCCAGCAGCGTAGGCGTAAGCGGGAGTGGCAACATTCAGTACTTC | CASSVGVSGSGNIQYF | 16 | . | TRBV9 | TRBD2 | TRBJ2-4
TGTGCCAGCTCACCGGTTAGCGCAGGGAACACCGGGGAGCTGTTTTTT | CASSPVSAGNTGELFF | 16 | . | TRBV18 | . | TRBJ2-2
TGTGCCAGTAGTATCACCGGGACAGGGGGCTCCACTGAAGCTTTCTTT | CASSITGTGGSTEAFF | 16 | . | TRBV19 | TRBD1 | TRBJ1-1
TGTGCCAGCCGGGGTTACACAGATACGCAGTATTTT | CASRGYTDTQYF | 12 | . | TRBV6-5 | . | TRBJ2-3
TGTGCCAGCAGACGACAGGTTGGCACTGAAGCTTTCTTT | CASRRQVGTEAFF | 13 | . | TRBV6-5 | . | TRBJ1-1
TGCGCCAGCAGCCAAGGTCCGGGACAGGACTTCTATGGCTACACCTTC | CASSQGPGQDFYGYTF | 16 | . | TRBV4-3 | TRBD1 | TRBJ1-2
TGTGCCAGCAGCCGGACAGGGTTTAATGAAAAACTGTTTTTT | CASSRTGFNEKLFF | 14 | . | TRBV2 | TRBD1 | TRBJ1-4
TGTGCCAGCAGCTTAGCTTCAGGGGGTAGCGGAGAGACCCAGTACTTC | CASSLASGGSGETQYF | 16 | once | TRBV7-9 | . | TRBJ2-5
TGTGCCAGCAGGAAGGAGAACAATCAGCCCCAGCATTTT | CASRKENNQPQHF | 13 | . | TRBV28 | . | TRBJ1-5
TGTGCCAGCAGTTTAGTGGCCGGGACAGGGAGTTCACCCCTCCACTTT | CASSLVAGTGSSPLHF | 16 | . | TRBV27 | TRBD1 | TRBJ1-6
TGTGCCAGCAGTTCCTATTACGAGCAGTACTTC | CASSSYYEQYF | 11 | . | TRBV12-3/TRBV12-4 | . | TRBJ2-7
TGTGCCAGCAGGATTAGCGGGGCCGCTTACAATGAGCAGTTCTTC | CASRISGAAYNEQFF | 15 | . | TRBV6-5 | TRBD2 | TRBJ2-1
TGCGCCAGCAGCTTGGTGTTAGCGGGAGGCGGTGAGCAGTTCTTC | CASSLVLAGGGEQFF | 15 | . | TRBV5-1 | TRBD2 | TRBJ2-1
TGTGCCAGCAGCAAAGTGCCCAGGGAACCCTACGAGCAGTACTTC | CASSKVPREPYEQYF | 15 | few | TRBV21-1 | . | TRBJ2-7